Following are 10 T cell receptor beta chains from one sample sequenced in a study of shared clonotypes between healthy human individuals. Sequencing used immunoSEQ multiplex PCR; TCRdb keeps in-frame clones, though not all of them. The table has about 990,000 clones, approximately 80% seen once. Sequencing was performed on memory CD4+ T cells from PBMCs. Documented subset: CD45RA-negative fraction. These receptors were obtained from a man aged 18 to 29 in good health. Some clones in this sample may be carry-over from other donors' samples.

V usage is TRBV9 and J usage is TRBJ1-5; no clear D. Germline V gene lookup returns CDR1 SGDLS and CDR2 YYNGEE. This CDR3 is 13 amino acids long. Trimming stripped 3 bases from V and 4 bases from J, with 8 bases between. DNA for the CDR3: TGTGCCAGCAGCGCGGACTGGAATCAGCCCCAGCATTTT. Residues: CASSADWNQPQHF.

This sequence joins TRBV19 and TRBJ1-5; D uncertain. V lost 4 bases to trimming and J lost 0 bases, with 13 bases between them. This CDR3 region has 16 residues. The germline V gene has CDR1 LNHDA and CDR2 SQIVND (reference sequence). The CDR3 region is CASSTLGSYSNQPQHF. The CDR3 bases are TGTGCCAGTAGTACCCTCGGGTCCTATAGCAATCAGCCCCAGCATTTT.

This clone was seen repeatedly, ten times or more. This chain joins TRBV5-1 and TRBJ2-2; D is ambiguous. CDR1 and CDR2 from the germline V gene are SGHRS and YFSETQ. The V and J ends lost 2 bases and 7 bases respectively, with 21 bases between them. The CDR3 has 17 amino acids. DNA of the CDR3: TGCGCCAGCAGCTTCCGGGTCCCGGAGCAAAGAAACGGGGAGCTGTTTTTT. Encoded protein: CASSFRVPEQRNGELFF.

This sequence joins TRBV5-1 and TRBJ2-1; 11 positions match TRBD2. Germline V gene data show CDR1 as SGHRS and CDR2 as YFSETQ. CDR3 length: 15 residues. V dropped 4 bases and J dropped 6; count of bases not matched to a gene: 6. The CDR3, as DNA: TGCGCCAGCAGCCAACTAGCGGGAGTAGCCAATGAGCAGTTCTTC. It encodes CASSQLAGVANEQFF.

This clone was detected ten times or more. The same CDR3 also results from other DNA sequences found in this sample. The V and J genes are TRBV30 and TRBJ2-2, with a tentative D call TRBD2 (6 bases). Germline V gene data show CDR1 as GTSNPN and CDR2 as SVGIG (reference sequence). Trimming removed 3 bases from V and 1 base from J, with 15 bases in between. There are 16 residues in the CDR3. The CDR3 nucleotides are TGTGCCTGGAGCCCCCGATGGCGGGAGAACACCGGGGAGCTGTTTTTT. It encodes CAWSPRWRENTGELFF.

The rearrangement links TRBV2 to TRBJ1-2, with D tentatively TRBD1 (6 bases). CDR3 length equals 14 residues. Germline CDR1 and CDR2: SNHLY and FYNNEI. Deletions cut 5 bases from V and 5 bases from J, with 15 bases between. DNA of the CDR3: TGTGCCAGCAGTCTGCAGGGGCCCCTTTATGGCTACACCTTC. It codes for CASSLQGPLYGYTF.

The chain recombines TRBV5-4 with TRBJ2-6, with D tentatively TRBD2 (7 bases). The CDR3 sequence is 16 residues long. Trimming pared 4 bases from V and 0 bases from J, leaving 11 bases between. In germline, CDR1 is SGHNT, CDR2 YYREEE (reference sequence). This CDR3 is CASSVGGGSGANVLTF. CDR3 bases: TGTGCCAGCAGCGTGGGAGGGGGCTCTGGGGCCAACGTCCTGACTTTC.

The chain joins TRBV5-5 to TRBJ2-3, with D possibly being TRBD1 or TRBD2 (5 bases each). The CDR3 runs 14 residues. V was trimmed by 4 bases and J by 1 base, leaving 10 bases between them. Germline-derived CDR1 and CDR2 are SGHKS and YYEKEE (reference sequence). CDR3 coding DNA: TGTGCCAGCAGCCTGTTGGGGGGCACAGATACGCAGTATTTT. This encodes CASSLLGGTDTQYF.

V usage is TRBV6-1 and J usage is TRBJ1-1; 7 nucleotides match TRBD1. CDR1 is MNHNS, CDR2 SASEGT, per germline. This CDR3 contains 13 residues. The trim removed 7 bases at V and 3 bases at J, leaving 5 bases unmatched. The CDR3 here is CASTRQGYTEAFF. CDR3 nucleotide sequence: TGTGCCAGCACCAGACAGGGTTACACTGAAGCTTTCTTT.

The CDR3 region is CASSPPPNEKLFF. The CDR3, as DNA: TGTGCCAGCAGTCCACCCCCTAATGAAAAACTGTTTTTT. V and J are TRBV28 and TRBJ1-4; D gene ambiguous. CDR3 length: 13 residues. V shed 5 bases and J shed 3 bases, with 7 bases lying between them. Germline V gene lookup returns CDR1 MDHEN and CDR2 SYDVKM. Drawing the rest from reference TRBV28 and TRBJ1-4, the complete variable domain is DVKVTQSSRYLVKRTGEKVFLECVQDMDHENMFWYRQDPGLGLRLIYFSYDVKMKEKGDIPEGYSVSREKKERFSLILESASTNQTSMYLCASSPPPNEKLFFGSGTQLSVL.